These T cell receptor beta chains were read from a single sample in a study of CD8 T cells in Susac syndrome. One entry per CDR3 protein, called by TCRdb with MiXCR from the immunoSEQ multiplex PCR reads. The profile shows about 400,000 distinct CDR3 sequences, roughly 85% of them singletons. The sequenced sample was CD8+ T cells from PBMCs. All receptors come from a human donor with multiple sclerosis. CDR3s include the opening cysteine and the closing phenylalanine or tryptophan. Each record gives: J gene, V gene, CDR3 protein.

j_call: TRBJ2-2; v_call: TRBV12-3/TRBV12-4; cdr3_aa: CASSFWVGELFF
j_call: TRBJ2-7; v_call: TRBV6-2/TRBV6-3; cdr3_aa: CASSYTGFEQYF
j_call: TRBJ2-7; v_call: TRBV4-1; cdr3_aa: CASSQDPGLRSEQYF
j_call: TRBJ2-1; v_call: TRBV27; cdr3_aa: CASSSAAYNEQFF
j_call: TRBJ2-1; v_call: TRBV11-1; cdr3_aa: CASSLGARGNEQFF
j_call: TRBJ1-5; v_call: TRBV13; cdr3_aa: CASSLRGGDQPQHF
j_call: TRBJ2-5; v_call: TRBV25-1; cdr3_aa: CASSASGEETQYF
j_call: TRBJ1-5; v_call: TRBV12-3/TRBV12-4; cdr3_aa: CASSLEGARNQPQHF
j_call: TRBJ2-7; v_call: TRBV2; cdr3_aa: CARPEGSAYEQYF
j_call: TRBJ2-6; v_call: TRBV10-3; cdr3_aa: CAISDGPSSSGANVLTF
j_call: TRBJ2-7; v_call: TRBV29-1; cdr3_aa: CSVEGYGSSYEQYF
j_call: TRBJ1-2; v_call: TRBV30; cdr3_aa: CAWSVLSNYGYTF
j_call: TRBJ1-5; v_call: TRBV30; cdr3_aa: CAWSVMGAWNQPQHF
j_call: TRBJ2-5; v_call: TRBV20-1; cdr3_aa: CSASTDLLGKSQETQYF
j_call: TRBJ1-1; v_call: TRBV30; cdr3_aa: CAWAWTGGTEAFF
j_call: TRBJ2-7; v_call: TRBV30; cdr3_aa: CAWRGVGYEQYF
j_call: TRBJ1-5; v_call: TRBV7-8; cdr3_aa: CASSWTGAQPQHF
j_call: TRBJ2-3; v_call: TRBV5-6; cdr3_aa: CASSFRVSTDTQYF
j_call: TRBJ2-2; v_call: TRBV6-5; cdr3_aa: CASSYWPWEDPGELFF
j_call: TRBJ2-7; v_call: TRBV9; cdr3_aa: CASSVEGAGGLAEQYF
j_call: TRBJ2-2; v_call: TRBV29-1; cdr3_aa: CSVETSQGDTGELFF
j_call: TRBJ2-7; v_call: TRBV5-1; cdr3_aa: CASSTLGQGSSYEQYF
j_call: TRBJ1-1; v_call: TRBV5-1; cdr3_aa: CASSPGGVNMNTEAFF
j_call: TRBJ1-5; v_call: TRBV27; cdr3_aa: CASGTGSYQPQHF
j_call: TRBJ2-7; v_call: TRBV4-1; cdr3_aa: CASSQGTGPYEQYF
j_call: TRBJ1-5; v_call: TRBV6-2/TRBV6-3; cdr3_aa: CASSPRTGGRNQPQHF
j_call: TRBJ2-3; v_call: TRBV7-6; cdr3_aa: CASSHPGGDTQYF
j_call: TRBJ2-2; v_call: TRBV28; cdr3_aa: CASSLGFGEGNTGELFF
j_call: TRBJ2-5; v_call: TRBV15; cdr3_aa: CATSSDRGLAGQETQYF
j_call: TRBJ1-1; v_call: TRBV27; cdr3_aa: CASSSTGEGMNTEAFF
j_call: TRBJ1-1; v_call: TRBV20-1; cdr3_aa: CSASGTGGAFWGTEAFF
j_call: TRBJ1-3; v_call: TRBV6-5; cdr3_aa: CASSYSNTGNTIYF
j_call: TRBJ2-5; v_call: TRBV5-1; cdr3_aa: CASGGPGETQYF
j_call: TRBJ2-2; v_call: TRBV12-3/TRBV12-4; cdr3_aa: CASSQTGGTGELFF
j_call: TRBJ2-3; v_call: TRBV7-9; cdr3_aa: CASSLIAGEEGETQYF
j_call: TRBJ1-6; v_call: TRBV2; cdr3_aa: CASHGTGSSYNSPLHF
j_call: TRBJ2-1; v_call: TRBV13; cdr3_aa: CASSLDWTDNEQFF
j_call: TRBJ1-1; v_call: TRBV19; cdr3_aa: CASSKRTGEEDTEAFF
j_call: TRBJ1-1; v_call: TRBV30; cdr3_aa: CAWLQGGTTEAFF
j_call: TRBJ2-7; v_call: TRBV4-1; cdr3_aa: CASTPTGVESYEQYF
j_call: TRBJ1-2; v_call: TRBV7-2; cdr3_aa: CASSPSVGGYTF
j_call: TRBJ2-5; v_call: TRBV4-1; cdr3_aa: CASSQHHSGSFETQYF
j_call: TRBJ2-1; v_call: TRBV7-7; cdr3_aa: CASSPSTSGSIYEQFF
j_call: TRBJ2-7; v_call: TRBV14; cdr3_aa: CASSQDTNYEQYF
j_call: TRBJ1-1; v_call: TRBV11-2; cdr3_aa: CASSHGGTEAFF
j_call: TRBJ1-2; v_call: TRBV28; cdr3_aa: CASSLFRDRGDIGDYGYTF
j_call: TRBJ2-7; v_call: TRBV9; cdr3_aa: CASSEGQFYEQYF
j_call: TRBJ2-7; v_call: TRBV2; cdr3_aa: CVNRGENYEQYF
j_call: TRBJ2-3; v_call: TRBV5-1; cdr3_aa: CASSLGASTDTQYF
j_call: TRBJ1-1; v_call: TRBV30; cdr3_aa: CAWSGPFEAFF
j_call: TRBJ2-2; v_call: TRBV6-5; cdr3_aa: CASSYLPPNRGSNTGELFF
j_call: TRBJ1-2; v_call: TRBV6-1; cdr3_aa: CASSPGANGYTF
j_call: TRBJ1-2; v_call: TRBV9; cdr3_aa: CASSPSRGAWGNYGYTF
j_call: TRBJ2-7; v_call: TRBV14; cdr3_aa: CASSSPSIPYEQYF
j_call: TRBJ2-1; v_call: TRBV4-2; cdr3_aa: CASSQDAGYEQFF
j_call: TRBJ2-7; v_call: TRBV11-2; cdr3_aa: CASSFYQGSDEQYF
j_call: TRBJ2-2; v_call: TRBV12-5; cdr3_aa: CASGFLVTSGGGVPTGELFF